The following is a TCR beta chain sequence with its context. This clone was seen a handful of times. It has no known antigen specificity. The input lacks base qualities; no much larger clone sits a single base away. The CDR3 starts with the cysteine, ends with the phenylalanine, and has 20 residues. The CDR3 DNA has 60 bases and is translated from base 1. V gives up 0 bases and J gives up 5 bases, and the segment between their germline ends measures 25 bases. CDR1 is given as LNHDA and CDR2 as SQIVND, both from the germline V gene (reference sequence). This entry is derived from a study of blood T cell repertoires in COVID-19 (TCRdb year 2020). For the study in its entirety: The collaborator samples originated in the United States, Italy and Spain and spanned the acute and convalescent phases of COVID-19. The material from the prospective study consisted of cDNA or gDNA derived from T cells, B-cell-depleted T cells, or PBMCs. Subjects who had been exposed to COVID-19, were actively infected with it, or had recovered from it provided the deeply sampled blood TCRbeta repertoires that made up the dataset. The repertoires were released in a freely available public database intended as a resource for research on the immune response to SARS-CoV-2. The samples were drawn from two sources: the first 160 participants of the ongoing ImmuneRACE study, and 1,000 to 1,500 subjects contributed by 6 global collaborators. A de-identified subject ID, COVID-19 status, age in years and sex were almost always included in the sample metadata. Where HLA class I and class II types were available, the types were taken from metadata supplied by the sample provider, not from assay-based typing.

The full study reports these points: How much clinical and demographic metadata was included differed by source and by participant, and the metadata was provided uncurated.

The immunoSEQ Assay, a bias-controlled multiplex PCR, was used to amplify TCRbeta CDR3 regions from genomic DNA. As for the authors' bioinformatics: The number of nucleated cells in each sample was estimated from the amplification of reference gene primers within the assay. Sequence reads were collapsed and filtered to measure the absolute abundance of every unique TCRbeta CDR3 rearrangement. For each sample, productive Simpson clonality was calculated as the square root of Simpson's diversity index over productive rearrangements. TCRdb mirrors the immuneACCESS table, restricted to in-frame sequences. Some clones are absent from its copies; in checked studies, under half trace to an unresolved V gene, and the reason for the others is unknown. V, J and clone size were drawn from that table, and D and trimming were deduced from the DNA. Within this sample are under 120,000 clones, with roughly two thirds of them counted one time only. The ten largest clones represent approximately 6.2% of the sample.

The collaborating institutions used their own protocols to collect whole blood in K2EDTA tubes. Collaborator samples were shipped for TCRbeta analysis as frozen whole blood, isolated PBMCs, or DNA extracted from either sample type. This sequence uses TRBV19 and TRBJ1-4; the D gene is possibly TRBD1, with 6 bases matching. The receptor's source is a man older than 75 with acute or convalescent COVID-19. What was sequenced was peripheral blood. The nucleotide sequence reads as follows: TGTGCCAGTAGTATAGATTTTCCCCCGAGACAGGCTTTGAGAAATGAAAAACTGTTTTTT. It encodes CASSIDFPPRQALRNEKLFF.